Each of the 31 T cell receptor beta chains below was sequenced from the same sample in a study of shared clonotypes between healthy human individuals. Profiling relied on immunoSEQ multiplex PCR, and the TCRdb table lists in-frame clones only, not all of them. The data hold a few million clones, with just over 90% observed a single time. Sample: naive CD4+ T cells from PBMCs. Documented subset: CD45RA+ positively selected. Receptors were obtained from a man aged 18 to 29 in good health. Some clones in this sample may be carry-over from other donors' samples.

The chain combines TRBV27 with TRBJ2-7; 7 nucleotides match TRBD1. Per germline, CDR1 MNHEY and CDR2 SMNVEV (reference sequence). Losses at the gene ends were 5 bases for V and 2 bases for J; bases not matched to a gene: 6. CDR3 length: 14 amino acids. The CDR3 here is CASSIRDSAYEQYF. CDR3 coding DNA: TGTGCCAGCAGTATCCGGGACAGCGCCTACGAGCAGTACTTC.

V usage is TRBV10-3 and J usage is TRBJ2-7; D ambiguous. The V gene lost 4 bases and the J gene lost 5 bases, with 18 bases spanning the gap. Germline lookup yields CDR1 ENHRY and CDR2 SYGVKD. This CDR3 has 15 amino acids. The CDR3 reads CAISGYSTLGHEQYF. The CDR3 nucleotides read TGTGCCATCAGTGGTTACAGTACTCTCGGCCACGAGCAGTACTTC.

This chain links TRBV5-1 with TRBJ2-5; 7 bases agree with TRBD2. Trimming removed 1 base from V and 4 bases from J; junction bases left unmatched: 7. Germline loops: CDR1 SGHRS, CDR2 YFSETQ. This CDR3 is built from 15 residues. The CDR3, as DNA: TGCGCCAGCAGCTTGTCAGCGGGGAGGGGAGAGACCCAGTACTTC. Its translation: CASSLSAGRGETQYF.

CDR3 amino acids: CASSFPTGGIQPQHF. The CDR3 DNA follows: TGTGCCAGCAGTTTTCCTACAGGGGGCATTCAGCCCCAGCATTTT. The chain links TRBV28 to TRBJ1-5; the match to TRBD1 covers 9 bases. The CDR3 length is 15 residues. Germline values: CDR1 MDHEN, CDR2 SYDVKM. J was trimmed by 6 bases and V by 3 bases; bases with no gene match: 6.

J is TRBJ1-1 and V is TRBV11-2; D gene uncertain. Deletions cut 5 bases from V and 4 bases from J, with 20 bases between. This CDR3 is built from 16 residues. The germline V gene encodes CDR1 SGHAT and CDR2 FQNNGV. The CDR3 spells CASSREFLGRGTEAFF. The CDR3 region has the DNA TGTGCCAGCAGCAGGGAGTTCCTTGGCCGGGGCACTGAAGCTTTCTTT.

This rearrangement joins TRBV6-4 to TRBJ2-3; 10 positions match TRBD1. The CDR3 has 15 residues. CDR1 and CDR2 (germline): MRHNA, SNTAGT. J gave up 5 bases and V 4 bases, and 6 bases lay outside the gene matches. The CDR3 reads CASSARQGAGDTQYF. DNA of the CDR3: TGTGCCAGCAGTGCACGACAGGGGGCCGGAGATACGCAGTATTTT.

The rearrangement links TRBV2 to TRBJ2-7, with D possibly TRBD1 on 5 matching bases. V was trimmed by 0 bases and J by 2 bases, leaving 8 bases between them. Germline V CDR1 and CDR2: SNHLY, FYNNEI. This CDR3 is built from 14 residues. CDR3 protein: CASSEAQGPYEQYF. In DNA, the CDR3 is TGTGCCAGCAGTGAAGCCCAGGGTCCCTACGAGCAGTACTTC.

The chain has TRBV28 and TRBJ2-5, with 9 nucleotides matching TRBD1. The germline V gene has CDR1 MDHEN and CDR2 SYDVKM. With 3 bases clipped from V and 2 bases from J, the junction kept 4 bases outside the gene matches. The CDR3 sequence is 15 residues long. As DNA, the CDR3 is TGTGCCAGCAGTTTGCCCGGGACAGGGCAAGAGACCCAGTACTTC. It encodes CASSLPGTGQETQYF.

The rearrangement links TRBV5-4 to TRBJ1-4, with a weak D call TRBD1 (6 bases). V gave up 4 bases and J gave up 0 bases, with 13 bases separating them. CDR1 and CDR2 (germline): SGHNT, YYREEE (reference sequence). This CDR3 contains 16 residues. CDR3 DNA sequence: TGTGCCAGCAGCAGCAGGGGATTTACAACTAATGAAAAACTGTTTTTT. Residues: CASSSRGFTTNEKLFF.

As regards this clone: Other DNA sequences in the sample encode the same CDR3. This chain uses TRBV9 with TRBJ2-7; TRBD1 matches at 8 bases. Looked up from germline, CDR1 is SGDLS and CDR2 is YYNGEE. CDR3 length: 14 residues. Germline trimming cut 0 bases from V and 4 bases from J; bases unmatched to any gene: 3. CDR3 DNA sequence: TGTGCCAGCAGCGTAGGGCAGGGGGCTTACGAGCAGTACTTC. Translated, it gives CASSVGQGAYEQYF.

This clone was seen once. This rearrangement joins TRBV28 to TRBJ2-7; possibly TRBD1 for D (5 bases). Germline V gene sequence: CDR1 MDHEN, CDR2 SYDVKM. The V end was cut by 2 bases, the J end by 0 bases, with 8 bases between. The CDR3 extends over 14 amino acids. For the CDR3, the DNA is TGTGCCAGCAGTTTAATTGACAGCTCCTACGAGCAGTACTTC. It is translated as CASSLIDSSYEQYF.

The genes are TRBV5-4 and TRBJ2-2; D gene uncertain. CDR1 is SGHNT and CDR2 is YYREEE in the germline V gene (reference sequence). The CDR3 has 15 amino acids. Trimming removed 1 base from V and 1 base from J, with 8 bases in between. CDR3 DNA: TGTGCCAGCAGCTTGAGACCCCGGAACACCGGGGAGCTGTTTTTT. The encoded protein is CASSLRPRNTGELFF.

V usage is TRBV28 and J usage is TRBJ1-5, with a weak D call TRBD1 (5 bases). V lost 4 bases to trimming and J lost 3 bases, with 13 bases between them. The CDR3 is made up of 15 amino acids. Germline CDR1 and CDR2: MDHEN and SYDVKM. The CDR3 loop reads CASSWEGHYNQPQHF. CDR3 sequence (DNA): TGTGCCAGCAGTTGGGAGGGGCATTACAATCAGCCCCAGCATTTT.

The V gene is TRBV2, the J gene TRBJ2-7; 7 bases map to TRBD1. The CDR3 totals 14 residues. Trimming cost V 6 bases and J 2 bases; bases outside gene matches: 7. Germline-derived CDR1 and CDR2 are SNHLY and FYNNEI. The DNA for the CDR3 is TGTGCCAGCAGCCGAGACAGGGCAACCTACGAGCAGTACTTC. It specifies CASSRDRATYEQYF.

This clone was observed a single time. V gene TRBV7-2 combines with J gene TRBJ1-2; perhaps TRBD1 as D (5 bases). CDR1 is SGHTA and CDR2 is FQGNSA in the germline V gene. Deletions cut 1 base from V and 3 bases from J, with 9 bases between. The CDR3 covers 14 residues. CDR3 loop: CASSLVGGDYGYTF. As DNA, the CDR3 is TGTGCCAGCAGCTTAGTTGGGGGAGACTATGGCTACACCTTC. Full variable domain (missing parts from reference TRBV7-2 and TRBJ1-2): GAGVSQSPSNKVTEKGKDVELRCDPISGHTALYWYRQSLGQGLEFLIYFQGNSAPDKSGLPSDRFSAERTGGSVSTLTIQRTQQEDSAVYLCASSLVGGDYGYTFGSGTRLTVV.

The chain joins TRBV15 to TRBJ1-1; unclear D gene. CDR3 length: 14 residues. V lost 0 bases and J 0 bases, leaving 5 bases between the germline ends. Germline-derived CDR1 and CDR2 are LNHNV and YYDKDF (reference sequence). CDR3 residues: CATSRDPVNTEAFF. The CDR3 nucleotides read TGTGCCACCAGCAGAGATCCCGTGAACACTGAAGCTTTCTTT.

V and J are TRBV7-9 and TRBJ2-5; D call uncertain. This CDR3 contains 15 residues. V gave up 1 base and J gave up 1 base, with 10 bases separating them. The germline CDR1 and CDR2 sequences are SEHNR and FQNEAQ (reference sequence). CDR3 bases: TGTGCCAGCAGCTTAGTTCGTCAGATCCAAGAGACCCAGTACTTC. Encoded protein: CASSLVRQIQETQYF.

V and J are TRBV5-1 and TRBJ1-2; a weak D match, TRBD1 (6 bases). V was pared by 4 bases and J by 6 bases, with 19 bases between. This CDR3 has 15 residues. Germline V CDR1 and CDR2: SGHRS, YFSETQ. CDR3 residues: CASSRLSGAGDGYTF. The CDR3 DNA is TGCGCCAGCAGCCGTCTATCGGGGGCAGGCGATGGCTACACCTTC.

This chain uses TRBV23-1 with TRBJ1-3; 9 nucleotides agree with TRBD1. TRBV23-1 is annotated as an ORF whose role is uncertain. The CDR3 has 22 residues. Unmatched junction bases numbered 20, after V lost 2 bases and J lost 0 bases. The CDR3 DNA reads as TGCGCCAGCAGTCAAATCTGTCGTTTTAGTACAGGGGGCCTCTCCTCTGGAAACACCATATATTTT. This translates into CASSQICRFSTGGLSSGNTIYF.

This sequence joins TRBV14 and TRBJ2-2, with D perhaps given as TRBD1 or TRBD2 (5 bases each). Germline CDR1 SGHDN, CDR2 FVKESK. The CDR3 is 15 amino acids. V was shortened by 4 bases and J by 2 bases, with 11 bases between the two germline ends. DNA of the CDR3: TGTGCCAGCAGCCGGAGTGGGGGTAACACCGGGGAGCTGTTTTTT. As protein: CASSRSGGNTGELFF.

V gene TRBV5-1 combines with J gene TRBJ2-2; TRBD1 matches 7 bases. V was pared by 3 bases and J by 8 bases, with 7 bases of the junction left unmatched. Germline-derived CDR1 and CDR2 are SGHRS and YFSETQ. The CDR3 loop spans 14 amino acids. CDR3 coding DNA: TGCGCCAGCAGCTACCTAGACAGGGCTGGGGAGCTGTTTTTT. This encodes CASSYLDRAGELFF. Complete variable domain (other parts from reference TRBV5-1 and TRBJ2-2): KAGVTQTPRYLIKTRGQQVTLSCSPISGHRSVSWYQQTPGQGLQFLFEYFSETQRNKGNFPGRFSGRQFSNSRSEMNVSTLELGDSALYLCASSYLDRAGELFFGEGSRLTVL.

V gene TRBV15 combines with J gene TRBJ1-2, with unresolved D. The CDR3 runs to 14 residues. Germline assignment: CDR1 LNHNV and CDR2 YYDKDF (reference sequence). The germline V and J ends were trimmed by 0 bases and 8 bases, with 13 bases remaining between them. CDR3 coding DNA: TGTGCCACCAGCAGAGATTTCTTGGGTGGAGGCTACACCTTC. Its protein product is CATSRDFLGGGYTF.

The CDR3 sequence is CASSPILVGAVRDTQYF. CDR3 DNA: TGTGCCAGCTCACCCATACTAGTAGGCGCCGTGAGAGATACGCAGTATTTT. The chain couples TRBV18 to TRBJ2-3; possibly TRBD2 for D (5 bases). Per the germline V gene, CDR1 is KGHSH and CDR2 is LQKENI. This CDR3 contains 17 residues. Trimming removed 3 bases from V and 5 bases from J, with 21 bases in between.

The chain combines TRBV18 with TRBJ2-1, with D possibly being TRBD1 or TRBD2 (5 bases each). The CDR3 loop spans 13 amino acids. The V gene lost 5 bases and the J gene lost 5 bases, with 10 bases spanning the gap. Germline CDR1 and CDR2: KGHSH and LQKENI. CDR3 DNA sequence: TGTGCCAGCTCAGGGGACCGACACAATGAGCAGTTCTTC. Translating gives CASSGDRHNEQFF.

The J gene is TRBJ1-1, the V gene TRBV7-3; D call uncertain. The CDR3 is made up of 14 amino acids. Germline CDR1 and CDR2: SGHTA and FQGTGA. Deletions cut 2 bases from V and 4 bases from J, with 11 bases between. CDR3 sequence (DNA): TGTGCCAGCAGCTTACAACCCGTTGGCACTGAAGCTTTCTTT. Protein sequence: CASSLQPVGTEAFF.

V is TRBV4-1 and J is TRBJ2-3; 9 bases align to TRBD1. Germline CDR1 reads MGHRA; CDR2 reads YSYEKL. This CDR3 is built from 17 residues. Germline trimming cut 2 bases from V and 2 bases from J; bases unmatched to any gene: 8. The CDR3 loop is CASSQRPGQGSTDTQYF. CDR3 nucleotide sequence: TGCGCCAGCAGCCAACGTCCGGGACAGGGCTCCACAGATACGCAGTATTTT.

This clone showed up just once. The chain recombines TRBV19 with TRBJ2-7, with D tentatively TRBD1 (5 bases). Germline V gene sequence: CDR1 LNHDA, CDR2 SQIVND (reference sequence). Trimming shortened V by 4 bases and J by 3 bases, and 16 bases separated the two germline ends. The CDR3 spans 15 residues. CDR3 residues: CASSTGLWRGYEQYF. CDR3 DNA sequence: TGTGCCAGTAGTACAGGGCTATGGAGAGGCTACGAGCAGTACTTC.

The J gene is TRBJ2-3, the V gene TRBV19, with 11 bases aligning to TRBD2. V was clipped by 5 bases and J by 3 bases; unmatched bases: 10. The CDR3 covers 17 residues. CDR1 is LNHDA and CDR2 is SQIVND in the germline V gene (reference sequence). The DNA for the CDR3 is TGTGCCAGTAGTGATCGACCGGGACTAGCGGCGACAGATACGCAGTATTTT. Amino acids: CASSDRPGLAATDTQYF. Filled out from reference TRBV19 and TRBJ2-3, the complete variable domain reads DGGITQSPKYLFRKEGQNVTLSCEQNLNHDAMYWYRQDPGQGLRLIYYSQIVNDFQKGDIAEGYSVSREKKESFPLTVTSAQKNPTAFYLCASSDRPGLAATDTQYFGPGTRLTVL.

The chain links TRBV4-1 to TRBJ1-5; D is perhaps TRBD1 (5 bases). V was clipped by 0 bases and J by 3 bases, with 9 bases between them. CDR1 and CDR2 from the germline V gene are MGHRA and YSYEKL. The length of the CDR3 is 15 residues. The chain's CDR3 is CASSQENRNNQPQHF. The CDR3 DNA is TGCGCCAGCAGCCAAGAAAACAGGAACAATCAGCCCCAGCATTTT.

The rearrangement uses TRBV11-2 and TRBJ2-1, with 14 bases identical to TRBD2. The CDR3 is 15 residues long. Per the germline V gene, CDR1 is SGHAT and CDR2 is FQNNGV. The trim removed 5 bases at V and 15 bases at J, leaving 12 bases unmatched. The CDR3 spells CASSRGTSGSWGWFF. CDR3 in DNA: TGTGCCAGCAGCCGCGGGACTAGCGGGAGTTGGGGTTGGTTCTTC.

This clone is a singleton in its sample. CDR3 coding DNA: TGTGCCAGCAGCTTGAAGTTAGGCAACTATGGCTACACCTTC. Protein product: CASSLKLGNYGYTF. The V call is TRBV5-5, the J call TRBJ1-2; no clear D gene. V was cut by 1 base and J by 2 bases, with 9 bases left in between. CDR1 is SGHKS, CDR2 YYEKEE, per germline (reference sequence). The CDR3 sequence is 14 residues long.